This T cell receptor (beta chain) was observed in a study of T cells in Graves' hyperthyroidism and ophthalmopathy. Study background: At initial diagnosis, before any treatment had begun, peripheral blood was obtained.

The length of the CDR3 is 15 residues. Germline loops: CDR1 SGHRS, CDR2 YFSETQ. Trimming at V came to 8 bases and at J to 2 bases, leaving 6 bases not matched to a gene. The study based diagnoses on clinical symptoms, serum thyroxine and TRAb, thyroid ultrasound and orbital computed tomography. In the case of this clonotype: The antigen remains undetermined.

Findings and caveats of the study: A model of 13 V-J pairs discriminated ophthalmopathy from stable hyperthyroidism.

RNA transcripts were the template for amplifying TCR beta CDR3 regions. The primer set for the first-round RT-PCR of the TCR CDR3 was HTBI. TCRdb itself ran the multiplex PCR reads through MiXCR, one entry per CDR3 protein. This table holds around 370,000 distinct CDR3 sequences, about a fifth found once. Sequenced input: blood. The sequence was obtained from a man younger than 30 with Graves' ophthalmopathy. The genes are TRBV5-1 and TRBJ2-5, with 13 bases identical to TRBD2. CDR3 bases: TGCGCCAGTAGACTAGCGGGGGGCATACAAGAGACCCAGTACTTC. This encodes CASRLAGGIQETQYF.